The T cell receptor beta chain under discussion was sequenced for a study of blood T cell repertoires in COVID-19. Study context: Sample material is recorded as cDNA or gDNA derived from T cells, B-cell-depleted T cells, or PBMCs.

Assay used: immunoSEQ multiplex PCR; TCRdb lists only in-frame clones, some missing. The sample has roughly 190,000 clones; 65% to 90% are singletons. The germline V gene encodes CDR1 MDHEN and CDR2 SYDVKM. V was pared by 10 bases and J by 1 base, with 14 bases of the junction left unmatched. There are 16 residues in the CDR3. Sequenced input: PBMCs or T cells enriched from blood (not recorded which). The sequence derives from a man aged 40-49 years who had recovered from COVID-19. V is TRBV28 and J is TRBJ1-2; 8 bases line up with TRBD1. CDR3 loop: CATEGNRGLGNYGYTF. The CDR3 coding sequence is TGTGCCACGGAGGGAAACAGGGGGTTGGGTAACTATGGCTACACCTTC.